These 5 T cell receptor beta chains originate from one sample sequenced in a study of shared clonotypes between healthy human individuals (dated by TCRdb to about 2020). Libraries came from the immunoSEQ multiplex PCR assay. The immuneACCESS repertoire file appears here via TCRdb, limited to in-frame rearrangements. These files lack a portion of the clones; in checked studies, under half of the deficit traces to unresolved V genes, and the cause of the others is not known. The sample records 950,000 to 1,100,000 clones, 65% to 75% of which are singletons. The top ten clones comprise about 1.5% of the sample. The sequencing input was memory CD4+ T cells sorted from blood. The cell subset or site label corresponds to: CD45RA-negative fraction. Receptors were obtained from a man aged 18-30 years in good health.

This clone was detected only a few times. This chain joins TRBV6-5 and TRBJ1-1; D gene uncertain. The CDR3 is 16 amino acids. Germline lookup yields CDR1 MNHEY and CDR2 SVGAGI. Trimming removed 2 bases at V and 0 bases at J, with 13 bases between. As DNA, the CDR3 is TGTGCCAGCAGTTACGCGGGAAGTGTTATGAACACTGAAGCTTTCTTT. This codes for CASSYAGSVMNTEAFF.

Only a few counts were recorded for this clone. V and J are TRBV6-5 and TRBJ1-5; 7 bases fit TRBD1. CDR1 and CDR2 from the germline V gene are MNHEY and SVGAGI. This CDR3 has 14 residues. Losses at the gene ends were 5 bases for V and 6 bases for J; bases not matched to a gene: 7. CDR3 in amino acids: CASSPEQGPQPQHF. The CDR3, as DNA: TGTGCCAGCAGTCCGGAACAGGGGCCTCAGCCCCAGCATTTT.

The CDR3 nucleotides are TGCGCCAGCAGCCAAGATCAGGGGGGAACCGGGGAGCTGTTTTTT. As protein: CASSQDQGGTGELFF. The chain is built from TRBV4-1 and TRBJ2-2, with TRBD1 as a possible D gene (7 bases). Trimming took off 0 bases at V and 5 bases at J, with 10 bases between the two ends. The length of the CDR3 is 15 residues. Germline assignment: CDR1 MGHRA and CDR2 YSYEKL.

CDR3 residues: CASSSPTSGRVYEQYF. CDR3 DNA sequence: TGTGCCAGCAGCTCCCCTACTAGCGGGAGGGTGTACGAGCAGTACTTC. The chain joins TRBV7-2 to TRBJ2-7; 13 positions agree with TRBD2. The CDR3 is made up of 16 amino acids. J was trimmed by 4 bases and V by 4 bases; bases with no gene match: 7. The germline V gene has CDR1 SGHTA and CDR2 FQGNSA.

This chain links TRBV11-2 with TRBJ2-7; D gene unclear. Trimming removed 4 bases at V and 3 bases at J, with 13 bases between. Germline values: CDR1 SGHAT, CDR2 FQNNGV. CDR3 length: 14 residues. DNA of the CDR3: TGTGCCAGCAGCTCCTCGCCAGGCCTCTACGAGCAGTACTTC. The encoded protein is CASSSSPGLYEQYF.